The clone carrying this T cell receptor (beta chain) was recorded only once. Its target is not known. PCR was performed a second time for about 6 to 12 cycles using a sample-barcoded 5' primer and a J-beta primer mix. TCRdb independently ran MiXCR on the 5' RACE reads; one entry per CDR3 protein. Among approximately 1,000,000 distinct CDR3 sequences listed, around 45% were seen once. The data were obtained in a study of blood T cells in healthy people across ages. CDR3 length: 13 residues. The ends were cut back, 4 bases at V and 7 bases at J, with 10 bases in the middle. Germline V gene data show CDR1 as MDHEN and CDR2 as SYDVKM. Findings and limits, study-wide: No conclusive comparison of naive versus antigen-experienced cells was possible with unsorted PBMCs.

The clonotype originates from a woman aged 55 to 70 in good health. Source material: blood. The chain couples TRBV28 to TRBJ2-2, with D possibly being TRBD2 (5 bases). The CDR3, as DNA: TGTGCCAGCAGTTCGGGGTTTAGCGGGGAGCTGTTTTTT. Amino acids: CASSSGFSGELFF.